A selection of T cell receptor beta chains follows, all from one sample in a study of blood T cell repertoires in COVID-19. TCRdb's copy holds only in-frame clones and misses some; the assay was immunoSEQ multiplex PCR. The sample has 300,000 to 450,000 clones; less than 85% are singletons. Sequenced: peripheral blood. These receptors all stem from a woman aged 18-29 years with acute or convalescent COVID-19. Each CDR3 is given with its conserved first and last residue. Fields, in order: J gene, D gene, V gene, clone size, CDR3 protein, CDR3 DNA. A D gene is named only where the DNA matches it firmly. Only part of the rows carry a size: once, few, many, or a class if the clone is expanded.

j_call: TRBJ1-2
d_call: .
v_call: TRBV6-5
clone_size: .
cdr3_aa: CASTPSRYGYTF
cdr3_nt: TGTGCCAGCACCCCTTCCAGGTACGGCTACACCTTC

j_call: TRBJ1-1
d_call: .
v_call: TRBV5-1
clone_size: few
cdr3_aa: CASSLGDSQAFF
cdr3_nt: TGCGCCAGCAGCTTAGGAGACAGTCAAGCTTTCTTT

j_call: TRBJ1-6
d_call: TRBD1
v_call: TRBV6-4
clone_size: .
cdr3_aa: CASSDPNGQEEDSPLHF
cdr3_nt: TGTGCCAGCAGTGACCCTAACGGACAGGAGGAGGATTCACCCCTCCACTTT

j_call: TRBJ2-2
d_call: .
v_call: TRBV7-7
clone_size: .
cdr3_aa: CASSLMVGRDTGELFF
cdr3_nt: TGTGCCAGCAGCTTAATGGTCGGGCGGGACACCGGGGAGCTGTTTTTT

j_call: TRBJ2-3
d_call: .
v_call: TRBV11-3
clone_size: .
cdr3_aa: CASSLTAETTDTQYF
cdr3_nt: TGTGCCAGCAGCTTAACGGCGGAGACCACAGATACGCAGTATTTT

j_call: TRBJ1-5
d_call: .
v_call: TRBV9
clone_size: .
cdr3_aa: CASSPSGGAFQPQHF
cdr3_nt: TGTGCCAGCTCACCTTCTGGGGGCGCATTTCAGCCCCAGCATTTT

j_call: TRBJ2-5
d_call: TRBD2
v_call: TRBV3-1/TRBV3-2
clone_size: few
cdr3_aa: CASSSRGGPTETQYF
cdr3_nt: TGTGCCAGCAGCTCCCGGGGGGGGCCGACAGAGACCCAGTACTTC

j_call: TRBJ1-2
d_call: TRBD1
v_call: TRBV29-1
clone_size: .
cdr3_aa: CSVEGQGHNYGYTF
cdr3_nt: TGCAGCGTTGAGGGACAGGGACATAACTATGGCTACACCTTC

j_call: TRBJ2-7
d_call: .
v_call: TRBV6-6
clone_size: few
cdr3_aa: CASSRTEDSLPYEQYF
cdr3_nt: TGTGCCAGCAGTCGAACTGAGGACAGCCTTCCCTACGAGCAGTACTTC

j_call: TRBJ1-2
d_call: .
v_call: TRBV12-5
clone_size: .
cdr3_aa: CASGLLGVYGYTF
cdr3_nt: TGTGCTAGTGGTTTGCTGGGAGTCTATGGCTACACCTTC

j_call: TRBJ1-1
d_call: TRBD1
v_call: TRBV6-5
clone_size: .
cdr3_aa: CASSYGTALGNTEAFF
cdr3_nt: TGTGCCAGCAGTTACGGGACAGCCTTGGGGAACACTGAAGCTTTCTTT

j_call: TRBJ2-7
d_call: .
v_call: TRBV9
clone_size: .
cdr3_aa: CASSVDEGGYYEQYF
cdr3_nt: TGTGCCAGCAGCGTAGATGAGGGAGGCTACTACGAGCAGTACTTC

j_call: TRBJ1-4
d_call: .
v_call: TRBV19
clone_size: .
cdr3_aa: CASSGALTNEKLFF
cdr3_nt: TGTGCCAGTAGTGGGGCCTTAACTAATGAAAAACTGTTTTTT

j_call: TRBJ1-5
d_call: TRBD1
v_call: TRBV6-6
clone_size: .
cdr3_aa: CASRPGQERGNQPQHF
cdr3_nt: TGTGCCAGCAGACCCGGACAGGAGCGGGGCAATCAGCCCCAGCATTTT

j_call: TRBJ1-5
d_call: TRBD1
v_call: TRBV27
clone_size: .
cdr3_aa: CASSEDRRNQPQHF
cdr3_nt: TGTGCCAGCAGCGAGGACAGGCGGAATCAGCCCCAGCATTTT

j_call: TRBJ1-5
d_call: .
v_call: TRBV28
clone_size: .
cdr3_aa: CASSRRAGILYQHF
cdr3_nt: TGTGCCAGCAGTCGAAGAGCAGGGATTCTCTATCAGCATTTT

j_call: TRBJ2-3
d_call: .
v_call: TRBV10-1
clone_size: .
cdr3_aa: CASSEQIQGADTQYF
cdr3_nt: TGCGCCAGCAGTGAGCAAATCCAGGGTGCAGATACGCAGTATTTT

j_call: TRBJ2-3
d_call: .
v_call: TRBV19
clone_size: .
cdr3_aa: CASSIGLRDEYTDTQYF
cdr3_nt: TGTGCCAGTAGTATAGGTCTCAGGGATGAGTACACAGATACGCAGTATTTT

j_call: TRBJ1-2
d_call: TRBD1
v_call: TRBV2
clone_size: .
cdr3_aa: CAKDLQGTNYGYTF
cdr3_nt: TGTGCCAAAGACCTACAGGGGACTAACTATGGCTACACCTTC

j_call: TRBJ2-7
d_call: .
v_call: TRBV6-5
clone_size: .
cdr3_aa: CASLDAGQYYEQYF
cdr3_nt: TGTGCCAGCCTAGACGCGGGACAGTACTACGAGCAGTACTTC

j_call: TRBJ1-2
d_call: .
v_call: TRBV4-1
clone_size: once
cdr3_aa: CASSQERGVRQGYGYTF
cdr3_nt: TGCGCCAGCAGCCAAGAAAGGGGTGTCCGGCAGGGCTATGGCTACACCTTC

j_call: TRBJ1-1
d_call: .
v_call: TRBV7-3
clone_size: few
cdr3_aa: CASSLDSYLNTEAFF
cdr3_nt: TGTGCCAGCAGCCTCGACAGCTACCTGAACACTGAAGCTTTCTTT

j_call: TRBJ1-5
d_call: TRBD1
v_call: TRBV2
clone_size: once
cdr3_aa: CASSEASGGKSPQHF
cdr3_nt: TGTGCCAGCAGTGAAGCGTCAGGGGGTAAATCGCCCCAGCATTTT

j_call: TRBJ1-1
d_call: .
v_call: TRBV7-3
clone_size: .
cdr3_aa: CASSANRVGAEAFF
cdr3_nt: TGTGCCAGCAGCGCAAACAGGGTGGGCGCTGAAGCTTTCTTT

j_call: TRBJ1-5
d_call: TRBD1
v_call: TRBV28
clone_size: few
cdr3_aa: CASSSDRGRGKANQPQHF
cdr3_nt: TGTGCCAGCAGTTCGGACAGGGGGCGCGGGAAAGCCAATCAGCCCCAGCATTTT

j_call: TRBJ2-7
d_call: TRBD2
v_call: TRBV14
clone_size: .
cdr3_aa: CASSQLLATTYEQYF
cdr3_nt: TGTGCCAGCAGCCAACTACTAGCGACTACCTACGAGCAGTACTTC

j_call: TRBJ1-2
d_call: .
v_call: TRBV6-5
clone_size: .
cdr3_aa: CASSFQDFKFYGYTF
cdr3_nt: TGTGCCAGCAGTTTCCAGGATTTCAAGTTCTATGGCTACACCTTC

j_call: TRBJ2-7
d_call: .
v_call: TRBV30
clone_size: .
cdr3_aa: CAWSVPTLPVWEQYF
cdr3_nt: TGTGCCTGGAGTGTACCGACACTCCCGGTGTGGGAGCAGTACTTC

j_call: TRBJ1-2
d_call: TRBD1
v_call: TRBV28
clone_size: once
cdr3_aa: CASSYGTGGFYGYTF
cdr3_nt: TGTGCCAGCAGCTACGGGACAGGGGGATTCTATGGCTACACCTTC

j_call: TRBJ2-5
d_call: TRBD2
v_call: TRBV27
clone_size: .
cdr3_aa: CASSQTPRGLAGEDKTQYF
cdr3_nt: TGTGCCAGCAGTCAAACCCCCCGGGGACTAGCGGGAGAGGATAAGACCCAGTACTTC

j_call: TRBJ2-1
d_call: TRBD2
v_call: TRBV10-1
clone_size: .
cdr3_aa: CASSKRGDYNEQFF
cdr3_nt: TGCGCCTCCTCGAAGCGGGGCGATTACAATGAGCAGTTCTTC

j_call: TRBJ1-1
d_call: TRBD1
v_call: TRBV5-1
clone_size: .
cdr3_aa: CASSKDRGGYTEAFF
cdr3_nt: TGCGCCAGCAGCAAGGACAGGGGTGGGTACACTGAAGCTTTCTTT

j_call: TRBJ2-3
d_call: .
v_call: TRBV5-1
clone_size: .
cdr3_aa: CASSLGPEQGGTDTQYF
cdr3_nt: TGCGCCAGCAGCTTGGGTCCGGAACAGGGCGGTACAGATACGCAGTATTTT

j_call: TRBJ1-5
d_call: .
v_call: TRBV19
clone_size: .
cdr3_aa: CASSINRDQPQHF
cdr3_nt: TGTGCCAGTAGTATAAACAGAGATCAGCCCCAGCATTTT

j_call: TRBJ1-3
d_call: TRBD1
v_call: TRBV18
clone_size: .
cdr3_aa: CASSPGQGPGNTIYF
cdr3_nt: TGTGCCAGCTCACCCGGACAGGGGCCTGGAAACACCATATATTTT

j_call: TRBJ1-6
d_call: .
v_call: TRBV28
clone_size: .
cdr3_aa: CASIPSGLRSSYNSPLHF
cdr3_nt: TGTGCCAGCATCCCGTCTGGGTTGAGGAGCTCCTATAATTCACCCCTCCACTTT

j_call: TRBJ1-4
d_call: TRBD1
v_call: TRBV7-9
clone_size: .
cdr3_aa: CASSSRDSPTNEKLFF
cdr3_nt: TGTGCCAGCAGCTCCCGGGACAGTCCAACTAATGAAAAACTGTTTTTT

j_call: TRBJ1-1
d_call: .
v_call: TRBV11-2
clone_size: once
cdr3_aa: CASSLESPLAFRTEAFF
cdr3_nt: TGTGCCAGCAGCTTAGAGTCTCCGCTAGCCTTTCGAACTGAAGCTTTCTTT

j_call: TRBJ1-6
d_call: TRBD1
v_call: TRBV2
clone_size: .
cdr3_aa: CASSEAGGAGNSPLHF
cdr3_nt: TGTGCCAGCAGTGAAGCAGGGGGCGCCGGTAATTCACCCCTCCACTTT

j_call: TRBJ1-4
d_call: .
v_call: TRBV5-4
clone_size: .
cdr3_aa: CASSLGGVGEKLFF
cdr3_nt: TGTGCCAGCAGCTTAGGGGGGGTTGGCGAAAAACTGTTTTTT

j_call: TRBJ2-7
d_call: TRBD2
v_call: TRBV27
clone_size: once
cdr3_aa: CATSGLAIYEQYF
cdr3_nt: TGTGCCACCTCGGGACTAGCAATTTACGAGCAGTACTTC

j_call: TRBJ1-4
d_call: TRBD1
v_call: TRBV24-1
clone_size: .
cdr3_aa: CATSDPTGVSEKLFF
cdr3_nt: TGTGCCACCAGTGACCCGACAGGGGTGAGTGAAAAACTGTTTTTT

j_call: TRBJ1-6
d_call: .
v_call: TRBV18
clone_size: .
cdr3_aa: CASSPPQGNSPLHF
cdr3_nt: TGTGCCAGCTCACCACCGCAGGGTAATTCACCCCTCCACTTT

j_call: TRBJ2-2
d_call: TRBD2
v_call: TRBV10-3
clone_size: .
cdr3_aa: CALRGGPNTGELFF
cdr3_nt: TGTGCCCTACGGGGGGGGCCGAACACCGGGGAGCTGTTTTTT

j_call: TRBJ1-5
d_call: .
v_call: TRBV6-2/TRBV6-3
clone_size: .
cdr3_aa: CASSSRTYDQPQHF
cdr3_nt: TGTGCCAGCAGTTCCAGGACATACGATCAGCCCCAGCATTTT

j_call: TRBJ1-5
d_call: .
v_call: TRBV3-1/TRBV3-2
clone_size: .
cdr3_aa: CASSTTVRDQPQHF
cdr3_nt: TGTGCCAGCAGCACGACAGTTAGAGATCAGCCCCAGCATTTT

j_call: TRBJ2-1
d_call: .
v_call: TRBV6-5
clone_size: .
cdr3_aa: CASSYSGNEQFF
cdr3_nt: TGTGCCAGCAGTTACTCCGGGAATGAGCAGTTCTTC

j_call: TRBJ2-3
d_call: TRBD2
v_call: TRBV9
clone_size: .
cdr3_aa: CASSVEGTSLDTQYF
cdr3_nt: TGTGCCAGCAGCGTAGAAGGGACTAGCCTAGATACGCAGTATTTT

j_call: TRBJ1-5
d_call: TRBD1
v_call: TRBV4-1
clone_size: .
cdr3_aa: CASSQMTGRQPQHF
cdr3_nt: TGCGCCAGCAGCCAAATGACAGGGCGACAGCCCCAGCATTTT

j_call: TRBJ1-1
d_call: .
v_call: TRBV7-3
clone_size: .
cdr3_aa: CASSSGTTGTEAFF
cdr3_nt: TGTGCCAGCAGCTCTGGGACAACGGGCACTGAAGCTTTCTTT

j_call: TRBJ1-3
d_call: .
v_call: TRBV19
clone_size: .
cdr3_aa: CASSDLGNTIYF
cdr3_nt: TGTGCCAGTAGCGACTTAGGAAACACCATATATTTT

j_call: TRBJ1-6
d_call: .
v_call: TRBV7-2
clone_size: few
cdr3_aa: CASSLLGRQNSPLHF
cdr3_nt: TGTGCCAGCAGCTTATTGGGGCGGCAGAATTCACCCCTCCACTTT

j_call: TRBJ1-4
d_call: TRBD1
v_call: TRBV6-5
clone_size: .
cdr3_aa: CASRPQGAGEKLFF
cdr3_nt: TGTGCCAGCAGACCACAGGGGGCCGGTGAAAAACTGTTTTTT

j_call: TRBJ2-3
d_call: TRBD2
v_call: TRBV27
clone_size: .
cdr3_aa: CASSQTSGRYTDTQYF
cdr3_nt: TGTGCCAGCAGTCAGACTAGCGGGAGGTACACAGATACGCAGTATTTT

j_call: TRBJ2-6
d_call: TRBD2
v_call: TRBV15
clone_size: .
cdr3_aa: CATCWVGLGGAGANVLTF
cdr3_nt: TGTGCCACCTGCTGGGTGGGACTGGGGGGGGCTGGGGCCAACGTCCTGACTTTC

j_call: TRBJ2-7
d_call: .
v_call: TRBV7-6
clone_size: .
cdr3_aa: CASSSTVVQNREQYF
cdr3_nt: TGTGCCAGCAGCTCTACAGTGGTACAAAACCGCGAGCAGTACTTC

j_call: TRBJ2-3
d_call: .
v_call: TRBV19
clone_size: many
cdr3_aa: CASSLDPVSSGPTDTQYF
cdr3_nt: TGTGCCAGTAGTCTAGACCCGGTCTCGTCTGGGCCCACAGATACGCAGTATTTT